Below are 21 T cell receptor beta chains sequenced from a single sample in a study of blood T cell repertoires in COVID-19 (dated by TCRdb to about 2020). Libraries came from the immunoSEQ multiplex PCR assay. The source is immuneACCESS, and TCRdb retained only in-frame sequences with V and J called. Part of the clones is not carried over; for the studies checked, unresolved V genes explain less than half of this, and the remainder is unexplained. The sample yields under 300,000 clones; 86% were counted once. The ten largest clones add up to 2% to 2.5% of the sample. Sequencing was done on a sample of peripheral blood. These receptors were collected from a man younger than 40 who had recovered from COVID-19.

This chain joins TRBV11-2 and TRBJ2-1; 8 bases are a match to TRBD1. Germline loops: CDR1 SGHAT, CDR2 FQNNGV. After removal of 4 bases from V and 12 bases from J, the junction contained 17 bases not matched to a gene. This CDR3 spans 16 amino acids. In DNA, the CDR3 is TGTGCCAGCAGCTCCGAACCGGGACAGGTCCCCTGGGGGCAGTTCTTC. Its protein product is CASSSEPGQVPWGQFF. The variable domain in full, completed from reference TRBV11-2 and TRBJ2-1, reads EAGVAQSPRYKIIEKRQSVAFWCNPISGHATLYWYQQILGQGPKLLIQFQNNGVVDDSQLPKDRFSAERLKGVDSTLKIQPAKLEDSAVYLCASSSEPGQVPWGQFFGPGTRLTVL.

The rearrangement joins TRBV7-2 to TRBJ1-2, with a possible D match to TRBD1 (5 bases). This CDR3 comprises 14 residues. Per germline, CDR1 SGHTA and CDR2 FQGNSA. Trimming removed 1 base from V and 4 bases from J, with 10 bases in between. The CDR3 sequence is CASSLGEGLYGYTF. In DNA, the CDR3 is TGTGCCAGCAGCTTAGGGGAGGGGCTCTATGGCTACACCTTC.

This clone appeared many times. The chain recombines TRBV4-2 with TRBJ2-3; TRBD2 is a possible D gene (6 bases). The CDR3 contains 17 residues. Trimming cost V 0 bases and J 1 base, with 14 bases left between them. Germline V CDR1 and CDR2: LGHNA, YNFKEQ. CDR3 protein: CASSQDYGASGTDTQYF. CDR3 DNA: TGTGCCAGCAGCCAAGATTATGGGGCTAGCGGCACAGATACGCAGTATTTT.

The rearrangement uses TRBV11-2 and TRBJ2-7; 11 nucleotides align to TRBD1. The CDR3 is 14 residues long. Losses at the gene ends were 5 bases for V and 2 bases for J; bases not matched to a gene: 2. Looked up from germline, CDR1 is SGHAT and CDR2 is FQNNGV. DNA for the CDR3: TGTGCCAGCAGCCCGGGACAGGGGGCCTACGAGCAGTACTTC. It is translated as CASSPGQGAYEQYF.

Comments on this clone: Compared with germline, one end of the junction differs, possibly owing to a read error. J is TRBJ1-2 and V is TRBV5-1; 8 nucleotides agree with TRBD1. The CDR3 is made up of 12 amino acids. CDR1 and CDR2 (germline): SGHRS, YFSETQ. In DNA, the CDR3 is TGCGCCAGCAGCTCCCCCCCGGACAGGGATTACTTC. It codes for CASSSPPDRDYF. The whole variable domain, filled in from reference TRBV5-1 and TRBJ1-2, reads KAGVTQTPRYLIKTRGQQVTLSCSPISGHRSVSWYQQTPGQGLQFLFEYFSETQRNKGNFPGRFSGRQFSNSRSEMNVSTLELGDSALYLCASSSPPDRDYFGSGTRLTVV.

This chain links TRBV7-2 with TRBJ1-2, with 7 bases lining up with TRBD1. From germline, CDR1 is SGHTA and CDR2 FQGNSA. Germline trimming cut 4 bases from V and 2 bases from J; bases unmatched to any gene: 10. The CDR3 length is 16 residues. The chain's CDR3 is CASSSRTGTTNYGYTF. The DNA for the CDR3 is TGTGCCAGCAGCTCACGGACAGGAACAACCAACTATGGCTACACCTTC.

The chain is built from TRBV7-6 and TRBJ2-3, with D possibly being TRBD1 (5 bases). V dropped 5 bases and J dropped 5 bases, with 5 bases sitting between them. The CDR3 is made up of 11 amino acids. Germline CDR1 SGHVS, CDR2 FNYEAQ. CDR3 residues: CASSQGDTQYF. CDR3 DNA sequence: TGTGCCAGCAGCCAGGGAGATACGCAGTATTTT.

The chain has TRBV7-2 and TRBJ2-7; 9 bases are a match to TRBD1. Per the germline V gene, CDR1 is SGHTA and CDR2 is FQGNSA. There are 13 residues in the CDR3. With 2 bases clipped from V and 5 bases from J, the junction kept 1 base outside the gene matches. The CDR3 region has the DNA TGTGCCAGCAGCTTACGGACAGGGGACGAGCAGTACTTC. This encodes CASSLRTGDEQYF.

This sequence joins TRBV7-2 and TRBJ2-1; tentative D call: TRBD1 (5 bases). Germline V gene lookup returns CDR1 SGHTA and CDR2 FQGNSA. This CDR3 is 15 amino acids long. The V end lost 3 bases, the J end lost 1 base, and 10 bases lay between the germline ends. In DNA, the CDR3 is TGTGCCAGCAGCTTTCAGGGTAGTTCCTACAATGAGCAGTTCTTC. It is translated as CASSFQGSSYNEQFF.

This clone was counted a single time. The V call is TRBV6-6, the J call TRBJ2-5; TRBD1 is a possible D gene (6 bases). The CDR3 runs to 14 residues. Germline lookup yields CDR1 MNHNY and CDR2 SVGAGI (reference sequence). The V gene lost 1 base and the J gene lost 3 bases, with 9 bases spanning the gap. The CDR3 region has the DNA TGTGCCAGCAGTTACTGGAGACAGGAAGAGACCCAGTACTTC. Protein sequence: CASSYWRQEETQYF.

The rearrangement joins TRBV5-6 to TRBJ1-2, with D perhaps matching TRBD1 (6 bases). The CDR3 length is 13 residues. Germline CDR1 is SGHDT and CDR2 is YYEEEE. With 0 bases removed from V and 7 bases from J, the gap between germline ends came to 10 bases. CDR3 DNA sequence: TGTGCCAGCAGCTTGGGGGGGCCCAGTGGCTACACCTTC. This encodes CASSLGGPSGYTF.

DNA of the CDR3: TGCGCCAGCAGCCTAACCCTGGACAGAGAGCAGTACTTC. It specifies CASSLTLDREQYF. V usage is TRBV5-1 and J usage is TRBJ2-7; TRBD1 is a possible D gene (6 bases). Trimming took 4 bases from V and 7 from J, leaving 15 bases between them. CDR1 is SGHRS, CDR2 YFSETQ, per germline. The CDR3 loop spans 13 amino acids.

In DNA, the CDR3 is TGTGCCAGCAGTGACCGACTAGCGGGGGACTACAATGAGCAGTTCTTC. Protein: CASSDRLAGDYNEQFF. The chain joins TRBV6-4 to TRBJ2-1; 12 bases align to TRBD2. Per the germline V gene, CDR1 is MRHNA and CDR2 is SNTAGT. CDR3 size: 16 residues. V dropped 2 bases and J dropped 3; count of bases not matched to a gene: 2.

J is TRBJ1-5 and V is TRBV30; the D gene is possibly TRBD1 (5 bases). V was pared by 5 bases and J by 7 bases, with 15 bases between. CDR1 is GTSNPN, CDR2 SVGIG, per germline (reference sequence). The CDR3 has 13 amino acids. The CDR3 loop is CAWGTDFYQPQHF. Here the CDR3 DNA reads TGTGCCTGGGGGACGGACTTCTACCAGCCCCAGCATTTT.

The chain couples TRBV19 to TRBJ1-5; 7 bases are a match to TRBD1. The CDR3 runs to 15 residues. V shed 1 base and J 6 bases; nucleotides not matched to a gene: 6. Germline V lookup: CDR1 LNHDA, CDR2 SQIVND (reference sequence). The CDR3 region is CASSIATGESQPQHF. The CDR3 coding sequence is TGTGCCAGTAGTATAGCTACAGGGGAGAGTCAGCCCCAGCATTTT.

The gene calls are TRBV18 and TRBJ2-5, with 7 bases aligning to TRBD2. The CDR3 spans 15 residues. CDR1 and CDR2 from the germline V gene are KGHSH and LQKENI. Unmatched junction bases numbered 9, after V lost 3 bases and J lost 5 bases. The CDR3: CASSPRGLSKETQYF. The DNA for the CDR3 is TGTGCCAGCTCACCTCGGGGACTAAGTAAGGAGACCCAGTACTTC.

The chain is built from TRBV3-1 (or the pseudogene TRBV3-2) and TRBJ2-7; TRBD1 is a possible D gene (6 bases). Germline lookup yields CDR1 LGHDT and CDR2 YNNKEL (reference sequence). The germline V and J ends were trimmed by 1 base and 6 bases, with 13 bases remaining between them. This CDR3 is built from 14 residues. DNA for the CDR3: TGTGCCAGCAGCCAAGGGGGGCCCCTCGGCGAGCAGTACTTC. Amino acid sequence: CASSQGGPLGEQYF.

J is TRBJ2-3 and V is TRBV27; no clear D gene. The CDR3 extends over 12 amino acids. Trimming took 6 bases from V and 1 from J, leaving 5 bases between them. Per the germline V gene, CDR1 is MNHEY and CDR2 is SMNVEV (reference sequence). In DNA form, the CDR3 reads TGTGCCAGCAGGGCCTGCACAGATACGCAGTATTTT. Translation: CASRACTDTQYF.

The V and J genes are TRBV3-1 (or the pseudogene TRBV3-2) and TRBJ1-5; D unclear. The CDR3 extends over 13 amino acids. Germline V gene sequence: CDR1 LGHDT, CDR2 YNNKEL (reference sequence). V gave up 2 bases and J gave up 6 bases, with 8 bases separating them. The DNA for the CDR3 is TGTGCCAGCAGCCAACAGAGGGTTCAGCCCCAGCATTTT. Residues: CASSQQRVQPQHF.

This clone was observed a single time. This rearrangement joins TRBV19 to TRBJ1-6; TRBD1 aligns across 9 bases. Germline trimming cut 9 bases from V and 5 bases from J; bases unmatched to any gene: 5. This CDR3 comprises 14 residues. CDR1 and CDR2 from the germline V gene are LNHDA and SQIVND (reference sequence). CDR3 amino acids: CASRQGVDNSPLHF. In nucleotides, the CDR3 is TGTGCCAGCAGACAGGGGGTCGATAATTCACCCCTCCACTTT. The variable domain in full, completed from reference TRBV19 and TRBJ1-6, reads DGGITQSPKYLFRKEGQNVTLSCEQNLNHDAMYWYRQDPGQGLRLIYYSQIVNDFQKGDIAEGYSVSREKKESFPLTVTSAQKNPTAFYLCASRQGVDNSPLHFGNGTRLTVT.

The genes are TRBV7-9 and TRBJ2-1; no reliable D call. The V gene's germline CDR1 is SEHNR and CDR2 FQNEAQ (reference sequence). The CDR3 loop spans 13 amino acids. V shed 0 bases and J shed 9 bases, with 9 bases lying between them. Here the CDR3 DNA reads TGTGCCAGCAGCTTAGCGTTCCTCGGTGAGCAGTTCTTC. This gives the protein CASSLAFLGEQFF.